Given below is one T cell receptor beta chain in context. Its specificity is not known. The sample originates from a study of cytotoxic CD8 clonotypes in ibrutinib-treated CLL. The overall study: Productive templates averaged 255,043 per sample, and productive rearrangements 90,000 to 100,000.

TCRdb keeps only in-frame clones here, not all; method: immunoSEQ multiplex PCR. The table shows about 40,000 clones, with roughly three quarters occurring only once. General study points: Circulating CD8+ T-cell counts were tracked by baseline clonality, which exceeded that of age-matched healthy donors.

CDR1 SGHNT and CDR2 YYREEE come from the germline V gene (reference sequence). This CDR3 region has 16 residues. V shed 1 base and J 2 bases; nucleotides not matched to a gene: 7. This specimen was PBMCs, taken at disease progression, from a patient treated with ibrutinib. The TCR was taken from a human donor with chronic lymphocytic leukemia. The chain combines TRBV5-4 with TRBJ2-7; TRBD1 matches 9 bases. The CDR3 here is CASSLSGTGIPYEQYF. The CDR3 DNA is TGTGCCAGCAGCTTGTCCGGGACAGGGATTCCCTACGAGCAGTACTTC.